This TCR beta chain stems from a study of blood T cell repertoires in COVID-19. Study-wide background: Samples representing acute and convalescent COVID-19 were sourced from the United States, Italy and Spain.

Method: immunoSEQ multiplex PCR; TCRdb's copy keeps in-frame clones and lacks some. The table shows hundreds of thousands of clones, with roughly 83% occurring only once. Trimming left V 6 bases short and J 1 base short, with 16 bases between. Germline V CDR1 and CDR2: SGDLS, YYNGEE. The CDR3 has 15 residues. This clone was observed a few times. The chain couples TRBV9 to TRBJ1-2; possible D gene TRBD1, 5 bases. The sequenced sample was peripheral blood. The receptor comes from a woman between 45 and 60 years old with acute or convalescent COVID-19. In DNA, the CDR3 is TGTGCCAGCACCGTGGGATCAGGGTATAACTATGGCTACACCTTC. Its translation: CASTVGSGYNYGYTF.